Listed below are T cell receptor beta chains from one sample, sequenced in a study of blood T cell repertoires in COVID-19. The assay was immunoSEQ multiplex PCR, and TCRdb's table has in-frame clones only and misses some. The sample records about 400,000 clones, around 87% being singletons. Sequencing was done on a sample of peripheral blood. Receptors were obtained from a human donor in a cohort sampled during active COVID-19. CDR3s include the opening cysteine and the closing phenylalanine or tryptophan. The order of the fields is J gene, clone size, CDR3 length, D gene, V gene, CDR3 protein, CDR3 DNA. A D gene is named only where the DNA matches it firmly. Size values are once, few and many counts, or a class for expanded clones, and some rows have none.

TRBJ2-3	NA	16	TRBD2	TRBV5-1	CASSGEGRAVADTQYF	TGCGCCAGCAGCGGGGAGGGCCGGGCGGTGGCAGATACGCAGTATTTT
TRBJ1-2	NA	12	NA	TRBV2	CASRPANYGYTF	TGTGCCAGCAGGCCGGCTAACTATGGCTACACCTTC
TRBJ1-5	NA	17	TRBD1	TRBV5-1	CASSLGPRDRLNQPQHF	TGCGCCAGCAGCTTGGGGCCCCGGGACAGACTCAATCAGCCCCAGCATTTT
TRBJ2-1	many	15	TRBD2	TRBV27	CASSSSAGGYNEQFF	TGTGCCAGCAGTTCTTCAGCGGGGGGATACAATGAGCAGTTCTTC
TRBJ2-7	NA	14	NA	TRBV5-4	CASSLGQLDYEQYF	TGTGCCAGCAGCTTGGGACAGCTTGACTACGAGCAGTACTTC
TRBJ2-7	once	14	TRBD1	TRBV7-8	CASRRGTGTYEQYF	TGTGCCAGCAGAAGGGGGACAGGGACATACGAGCAGTACTTC
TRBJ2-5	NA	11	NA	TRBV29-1	CSVGTEETQYF	TGCAGCGTTGGGACAGAAGAGACCCAGTACTTC
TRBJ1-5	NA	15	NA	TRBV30	CAWSRGWDGNQPQHF	TGTGCCTGGAGTAGAGGGTGGGATGGCAATCAGCCCCAGCATTTT
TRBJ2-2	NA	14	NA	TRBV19	CASSIAVSTGELFF	TGTGCCAGTAGTATAGCCGTTAGCACCGGGGAGCTGTTTTTT
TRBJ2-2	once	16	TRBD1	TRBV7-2	CASSLSAGGDTGELFF	TGTGCCAGCAGCTTAAGTGCAGGGGGTGACACCGGGGAGCTGTTTTTT
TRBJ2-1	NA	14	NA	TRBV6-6	CASSYLAGYNEQFF	TGTGCCAGCTCTTACCTGGCAGGGTACAATGAGCAGTTCTTC
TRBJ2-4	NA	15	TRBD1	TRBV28	CASRGQGTAKNIQYF	TGTGCCAGCAGGGGACAGGGTACGGCCAAAAACATTCAGTACTTC
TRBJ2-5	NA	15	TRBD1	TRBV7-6	CASGKAPGQRETQYF	TGTGCCAGCGGGAAGGCACCGGGACAGCGGGAGACCCAGTACTTC
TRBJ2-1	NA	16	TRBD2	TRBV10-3	CATRPETSGLGAEQFF	TGTGCCACGAGACCAGAGACTAGCGGATTAGGCGCTGAGCAGTTCTTC
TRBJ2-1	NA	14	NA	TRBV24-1	CATSRDNLYNEQFF	TGTGCCACCAGTCGGGACAACCTTTACAATGAGCAGTTCTTC
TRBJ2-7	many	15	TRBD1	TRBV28	CASRSPGQGTYEQYF	TGTGCCAGCAGGTCACCGGGACAGGGGACCTACGAGCAGTACTTC
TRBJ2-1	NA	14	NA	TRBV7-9	CASSQGTFLDEQFF	TGTGCCAGCAGCCAGGGGACCTTTCTCGATGAGCAGTTCTTC
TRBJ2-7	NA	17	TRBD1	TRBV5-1	CASSLYRGRRSTYEQYF	TGCGCCAGCAGCCTTTACAGGGGGCGCCGGTCAACCTACGAGCAGTACTTC
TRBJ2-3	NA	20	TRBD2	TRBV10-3	CAISRIRAAGENPSTDTQYF	TGTGCCATCAGCCGGATCAGGGCAGCGGGGGAAAACCCTAGCACAGATACGCAGTATTTT
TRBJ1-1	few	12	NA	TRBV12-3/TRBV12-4	CASSPGYTEAFF	TGTGCCAGCAGTCCCGGGTACACTGAAGCTTTCTTT
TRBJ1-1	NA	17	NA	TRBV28	CASSLRGRGRGNTEAFF	TGTGCCAGCAGTCTTCGGGGGAGGGGAAGGGGAAACACTGAAGCTTTCTTT
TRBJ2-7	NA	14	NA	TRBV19	CASSTVGGHYEQYF	TGTGCCAGTAGTACGGTAGGGGGACACTACGAGCAGTACTTC
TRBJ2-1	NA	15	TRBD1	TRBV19	CASSIDRQGYNEQFF	TGTGCCAGTAGTATAGATCGACAGGGGTACAATGAGCAGTTCTTC
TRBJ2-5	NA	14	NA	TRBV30	CAWRRRGDQETQYF	TGTGCCTGGAGGAGGCGGGGCGACCAGGAGACCCAGTACTTC
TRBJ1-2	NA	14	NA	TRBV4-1	CASSQILTAAGYTF	TGCGCCAGCAGCCAGATACTTACAGCGGCTGGCTACACCTTC
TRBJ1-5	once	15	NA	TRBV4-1	CASSPSEGSNQPQHF	TGCGCCAGCAGCCCGTCGGAGGGGAGCAATCAGCCCCAGCATTTT
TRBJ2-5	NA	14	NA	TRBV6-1	CASSEAGVQETQYF	TGTGCCAGCAGTGAGGCAGGGGTTCAAGAGACCCAGTACTTC
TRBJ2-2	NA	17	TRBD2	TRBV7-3	CASSPLGGIGGTGELFF	TGTGCCAGCAGCCCGCTGGGGGGGATCGGAGGCACCGGGGAGCTGTTTTTT
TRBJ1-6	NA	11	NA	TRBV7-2	CASSSDSPLHF	TGTGCCAGCAGCTCAGATTCACCCCTCCACTTT
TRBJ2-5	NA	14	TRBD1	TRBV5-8	CASSLEGAVETQYF	TGTGCCAGCAGCTTAGAGGGGGCAGTGGAGACCCAGTACTTC
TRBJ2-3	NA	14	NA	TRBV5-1	CASSLSSVTDTQYF	TGCGCCAGCAGCTTGTCGTCAGTCACAGATACGCAGTATTTT
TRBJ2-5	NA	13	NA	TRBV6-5	CASNRGGGKTQYF	TGTGCCAGCAATAGAGGGGGGGGGAAGACCCAGTACTTC
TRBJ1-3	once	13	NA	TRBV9	CASGENEGDTIYF	TGTGCCAGCGGGGAGAACGAAGGAGACACCATATATTTT
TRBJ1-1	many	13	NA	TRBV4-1	CASSQDRDTEAFF	TGCGCCAGCAGCCAAGACAGGGACACTGAAGCTTTCTTT
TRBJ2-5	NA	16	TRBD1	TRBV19	CASSIAQTGNQETQYF	TGTGCCAGTAGTATAGCCCAGACAGGGAACCAAGAGACCCAGTACTTC
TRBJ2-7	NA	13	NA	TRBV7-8	CASSLAPQNEQYF	TGTGCCAGCAGCTTAGCCCCCCAGAACGAGCAGTACTTC
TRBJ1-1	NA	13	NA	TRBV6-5	CASSRGEATEAFF	TGTGCCAGCAGTCGGGGAGAAGCGACTGAAGCTTTCTTT
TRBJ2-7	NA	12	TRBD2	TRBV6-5	CASMALAGMQYF	TGTGCCAGCATGGCCTTAGCGGGGATGCAGTACTTC
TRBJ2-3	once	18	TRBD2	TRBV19	CASSTRAWRGTSTDTQYF	TGTGCCAGTAGTACCCGAGCATGGCGGGGGACTAGCACAGATACGCAGTATTTT
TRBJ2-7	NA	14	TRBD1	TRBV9	CASSPGTAPTEQYF	TGTGCCAGCAGCCCCGGGACAGCACCTACCGAGCAGTACTTC
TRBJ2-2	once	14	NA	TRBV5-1	CASGGTANTGELFF	TGCGCCAGTGGCGGGACAGCTAACACCGGGGAGCTGTTTTTT
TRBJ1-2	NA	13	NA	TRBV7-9	CASSSGQGYGYTF	TGTGCCAGCAGTTCGGGACAAGGCTATGGCTACACCTTC
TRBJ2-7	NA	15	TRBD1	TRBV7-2	CASRARDRGSYEQYF	TGTGCCAGCAGAGCCCGGGACAGGGGATCCTACGAGCAGTACTTC
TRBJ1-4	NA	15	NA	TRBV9	CASSVGDRRNEKLFF	TGTGCCAGCAGCGTAGGCGACAGACGAAATGAAAAACTGTTTTTT
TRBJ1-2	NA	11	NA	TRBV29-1	CSVSGNYGYTF	TGCAGCGTCTCAGGGAACTATGGCTACACCTTC
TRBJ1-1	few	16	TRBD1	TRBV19	CASSMDGQGARTEAFF	TGTGCCAGTAGTATGGATGGACAGGGGGCGAGGACTGAAGCTTTCTTT
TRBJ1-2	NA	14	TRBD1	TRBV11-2	CASSTRQGDGSYTF	TGTGCCAGCAGCACAAGACAGGGCGATGGTAGCTACACCTTC
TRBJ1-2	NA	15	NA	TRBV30	CAWSVGGGAYYGYTF	TGTGCCTGGAGTGTGGGAGGGGGGGCTTACTATGGCTACACCTTC
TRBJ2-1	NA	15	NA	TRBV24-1	CATSGAGSHYNEQFF	TGTGCCACCAGTGGGGCGGGAAGCCATTACAATGAGCAGTTCTTC